Below, one TCR beta chain is given with its context. Germline CDR1 reads LNHDA; CDR2 reads SQIVND (reference sequence). V lost 3 bases and J lost 0; bases outside the gene matches: 6. The CDR3 extends over 18 amino acids. Recent acute infections and vaccinations were absent in the healthy HIV-negative adult donors. The method was immunoSEQ multiplex PCR; TCRdb's version includes in-frame clones alone and lacks a portion of them. The sample shows 2 million to 3 million clones, around 94% of them seen only once. These data belong to a study of shared clonotypes between healthy human individuals. Background on the study: Researchers drew samples from a couple of women and three men aged 18 to 49.

Sequencing input: naive CD4+ T cells sorted from blood. Subset noted: CD45RA+ positively selected. The clonotype was recovered from a man aged 18-30 years in good health. This chain joins TRBV19 and TRBJ2-1, with 12 bases that match TRBD2. CDR3 sequence reads: CASSILGLAGSSYNEQFF. The CDR3 nucleotides read TGTGCCAGTAGTATCCTCGGACTAGCGGGGAGCTCCTACAATGAGCAGTTCTTC.